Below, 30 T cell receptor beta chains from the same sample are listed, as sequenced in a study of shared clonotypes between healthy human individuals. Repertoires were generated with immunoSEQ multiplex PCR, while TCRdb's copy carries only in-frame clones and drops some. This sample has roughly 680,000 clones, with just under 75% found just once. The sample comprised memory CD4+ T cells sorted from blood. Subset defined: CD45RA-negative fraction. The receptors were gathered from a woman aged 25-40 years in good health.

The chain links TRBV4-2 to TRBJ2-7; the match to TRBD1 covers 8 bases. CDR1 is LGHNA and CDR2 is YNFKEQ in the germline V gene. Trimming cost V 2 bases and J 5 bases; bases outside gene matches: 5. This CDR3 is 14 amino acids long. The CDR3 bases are TGTGCCAGCAGCCAACGGACAGGGTCCCACGAGCAGTACTTC. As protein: CASSQRTGSHEQYF.

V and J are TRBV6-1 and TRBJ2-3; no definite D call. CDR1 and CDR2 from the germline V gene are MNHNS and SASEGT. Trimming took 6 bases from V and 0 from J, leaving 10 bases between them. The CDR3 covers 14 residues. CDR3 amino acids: CASSAVLSTDTQYF. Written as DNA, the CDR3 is TGTGCCAGCAGCGCCGTTCTAAGCACAGATACGCAGTATTTT.

CDR3 coding DNA: TGTGCCAGCAGCGCTACGGGACCTGTCAACTATGGCTACACCTTC. Encoded protein: CASSATGPVNYGYTF. The rearrangement joins TRBV9 to TRBJ1-2; possibly TRBD1 for D (5 bases). The CDR3 runs 15 residues. V lost 3 bases and J 2 bases, leaving 14 bases between the germline ends. Germline CDR1 SGDLS, CDR2 YYNGEE.

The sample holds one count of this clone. In nucleotides, the CDR3 is TGTGCCAGCAGTTTGCCAGAGTACCAAGAGACCCAGTACTTC. Its protein is CASSLPEYQETQYF. The chain employs TRBV6-4 and TRBJ2-5; D remains ambiguous. Germline V gene lookup returns CDR1 MRHNA and CDR2 SNTAGT. V lost 5 bases and J 0 bases, leaving 10 bases between the germline ends. The CDR3 sequence is 14 residues long.

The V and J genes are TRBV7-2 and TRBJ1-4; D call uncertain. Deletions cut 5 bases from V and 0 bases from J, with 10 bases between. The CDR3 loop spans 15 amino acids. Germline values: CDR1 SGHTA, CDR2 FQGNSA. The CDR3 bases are TGTGCCAGCAGCCCTAAGACGGCAACTAATGAAAAACTGTTTTTT. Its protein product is CASSPKTATNEKLFF.

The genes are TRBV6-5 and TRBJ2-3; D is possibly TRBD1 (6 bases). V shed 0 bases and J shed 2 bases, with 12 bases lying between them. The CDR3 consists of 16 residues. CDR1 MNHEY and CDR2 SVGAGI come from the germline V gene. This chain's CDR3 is CASSYSPGAYTDTQYF. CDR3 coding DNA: TGTGCCAGCAGTTACTCGCCAGGGGCGTACACAGATACGCAGTATTTT.

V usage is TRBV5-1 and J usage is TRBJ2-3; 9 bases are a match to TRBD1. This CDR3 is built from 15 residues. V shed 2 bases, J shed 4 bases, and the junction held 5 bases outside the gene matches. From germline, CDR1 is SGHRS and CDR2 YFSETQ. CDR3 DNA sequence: TGCGCCAGCAGCTTTCAAGGGGACAGGGCAGATACGCAGTATTTT. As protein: CASSFQGDRADTQYF.

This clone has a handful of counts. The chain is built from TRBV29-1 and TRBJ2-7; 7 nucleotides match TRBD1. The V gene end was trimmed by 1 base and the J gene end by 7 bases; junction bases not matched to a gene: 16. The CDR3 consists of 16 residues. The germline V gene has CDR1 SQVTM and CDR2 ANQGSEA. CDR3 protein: CSVEVQGQPLDREQYF. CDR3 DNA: TGCAGCGTTGAAGTCCAGGGACAGCCCCTAGATCGGGAGCAGTACTTC.

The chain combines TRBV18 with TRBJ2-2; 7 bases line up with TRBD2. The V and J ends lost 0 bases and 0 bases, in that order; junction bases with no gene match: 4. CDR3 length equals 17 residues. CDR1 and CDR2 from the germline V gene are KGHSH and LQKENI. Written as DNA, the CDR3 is TGTGCCAGCTCACCACCCAGCGGGAATACGAACACCGGGGAGCTGTTTTTT. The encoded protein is CASSPPSGNTNTGELFF.

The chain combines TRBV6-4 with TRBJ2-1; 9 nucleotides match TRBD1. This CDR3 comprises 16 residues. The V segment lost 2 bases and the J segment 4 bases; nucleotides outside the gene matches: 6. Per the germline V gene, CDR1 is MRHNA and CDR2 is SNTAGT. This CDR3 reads CASSDAPGQGYNEQFF. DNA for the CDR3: TGTGCCAGCAGTGACGCACCGGGACAGGGATACAATGAGCAGTTCTTC.

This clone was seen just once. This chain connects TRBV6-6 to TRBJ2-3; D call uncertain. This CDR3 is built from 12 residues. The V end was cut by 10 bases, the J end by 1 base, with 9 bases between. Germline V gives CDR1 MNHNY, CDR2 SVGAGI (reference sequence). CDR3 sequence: CATKVGTDTQYF. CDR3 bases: TGTGCCACCAAGGTTGGCACAGATACGCAGTATTTT.

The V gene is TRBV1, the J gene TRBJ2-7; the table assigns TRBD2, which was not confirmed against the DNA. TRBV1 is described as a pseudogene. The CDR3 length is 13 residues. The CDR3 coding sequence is TGCACCACCGGAGGCGGGAGCTTCGACGAGCAGTACTTC. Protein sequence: CTTGGGSFDEQYF.

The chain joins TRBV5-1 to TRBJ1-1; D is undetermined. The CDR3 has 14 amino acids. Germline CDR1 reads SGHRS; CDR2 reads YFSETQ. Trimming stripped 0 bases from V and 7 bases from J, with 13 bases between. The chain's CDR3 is CASSLVGSANEAFF. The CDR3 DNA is TGCGCCAGCAGCTTGGTCGGCAGCGCAAATGAAGCTTTCTTT.

Here the CDR3 reads CASSLAGGLETQYF. The DNA for the CDR3 is TGTGCCAGCAGCTTAGCGGGAGGGTTGGAGACCCAGTACTTC. The gene calls are TRBV7-3 and TRBJ2-5; 9 bases match TRBD2. CDR3 length: 14 residues. Trimming took 2 bases from V and 5 from J; bases not matched to a gene: 3. Per germline, CDR1 SGHTA and CDR2 FQGTGA. Filled out from reference TRBV7-3 and TRBJ2-5, the complete variable domain reads GAGVSQTPSNKVTEKGKYVELRCDPISGHTALYWYRQSLGQGPEFLIYFQGTGAADDSGLPNDRFFAVRPEGSVSTLKIQRTERGDSAVYLCASSLAGGLETQYFGPGTRLLVL.

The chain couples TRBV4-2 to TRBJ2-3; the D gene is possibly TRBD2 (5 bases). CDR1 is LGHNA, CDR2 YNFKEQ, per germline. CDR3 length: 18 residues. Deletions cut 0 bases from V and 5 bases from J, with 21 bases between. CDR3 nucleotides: TGTGCCAGCAGCCAAGACCTCCTGGACTCATCGGTCGTAGATACGCAGTATTTT. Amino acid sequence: CASSQDLLDSSVVDTQYF.

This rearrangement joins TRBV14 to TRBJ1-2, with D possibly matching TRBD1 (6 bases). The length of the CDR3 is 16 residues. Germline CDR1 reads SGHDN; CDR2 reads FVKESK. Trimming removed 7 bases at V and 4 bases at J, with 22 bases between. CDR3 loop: CASTPKTGFQLYGYTF. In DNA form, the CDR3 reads TGTGCCAGCACACCGAAAACAGGGTTCCAACTCTATGGCTACACCTTC.

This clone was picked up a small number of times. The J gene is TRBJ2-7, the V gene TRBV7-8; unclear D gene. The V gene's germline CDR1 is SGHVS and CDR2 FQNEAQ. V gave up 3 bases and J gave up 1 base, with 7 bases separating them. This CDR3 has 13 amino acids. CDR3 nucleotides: TGTGCCAGCAGCTTTTGGAGTTCCTACGAGCAGTACTTC. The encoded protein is CASSFWSSYEQYF.

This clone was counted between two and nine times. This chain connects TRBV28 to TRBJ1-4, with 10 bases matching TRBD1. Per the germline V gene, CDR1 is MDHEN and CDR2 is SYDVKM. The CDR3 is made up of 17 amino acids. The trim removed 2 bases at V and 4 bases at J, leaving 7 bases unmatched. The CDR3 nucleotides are TGTGCCAGCAGTTTACCGGGACAGGGGAAAAATAATGAAAAACTGTTTTTT. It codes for CASSLPGQGKNNEKLFF.

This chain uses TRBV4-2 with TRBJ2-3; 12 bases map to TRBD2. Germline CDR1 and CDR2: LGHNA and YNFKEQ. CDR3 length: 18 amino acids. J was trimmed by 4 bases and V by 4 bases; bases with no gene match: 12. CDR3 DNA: TGTGCCAGCAGCCGTGGGACTAGCGGGTCCGTCGCCCCAGATACGCAGTATTTT. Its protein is CASSRGTSGSVAPDTQYF.

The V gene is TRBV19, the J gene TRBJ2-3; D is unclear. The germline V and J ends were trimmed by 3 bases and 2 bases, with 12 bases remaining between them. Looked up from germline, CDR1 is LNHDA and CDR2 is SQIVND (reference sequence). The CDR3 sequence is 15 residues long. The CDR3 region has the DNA TGTGCCAGTAGTATCTCGGCCCGATTCACAGATACGCAGTATTTT. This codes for CASSISARFTDTQYF.

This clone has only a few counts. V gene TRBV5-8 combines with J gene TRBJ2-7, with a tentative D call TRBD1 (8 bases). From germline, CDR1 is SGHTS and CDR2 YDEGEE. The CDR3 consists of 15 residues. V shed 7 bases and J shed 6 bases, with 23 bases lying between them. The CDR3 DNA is TGTGCCAGCGGTTGGAGAAGACAGGGGAGGGGCGAGCAGTACTTC. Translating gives CASGWRRQGRGEQYF.

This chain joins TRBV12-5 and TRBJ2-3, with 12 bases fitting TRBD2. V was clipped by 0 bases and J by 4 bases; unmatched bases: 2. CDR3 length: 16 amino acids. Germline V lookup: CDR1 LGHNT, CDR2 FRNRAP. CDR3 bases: TGTGCTAGTGGTTTGGTACTAGCGGGAGGCTCAGATACGCAGTATTTT. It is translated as CASGLVLAGGSDTQYF.

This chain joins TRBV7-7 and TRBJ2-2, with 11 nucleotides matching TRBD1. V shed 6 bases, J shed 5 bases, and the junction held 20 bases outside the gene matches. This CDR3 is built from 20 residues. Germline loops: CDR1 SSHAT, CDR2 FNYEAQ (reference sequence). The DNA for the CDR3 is TGTGCCAGCAGTTTGGCTCCCATAGGACAGGGGGCTAAGGGGACCGGGGAGCTGTTTTTT. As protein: CASSLAPIGQGAKGTGELFF.

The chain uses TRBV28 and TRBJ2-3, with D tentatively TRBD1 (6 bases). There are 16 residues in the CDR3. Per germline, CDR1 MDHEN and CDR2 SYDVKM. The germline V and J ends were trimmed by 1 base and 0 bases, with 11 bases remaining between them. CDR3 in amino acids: CASSLSGTLSTDTQYF. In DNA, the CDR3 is TGTGCCAGCAGTTTATCGGGGACATTAAGCACAGATACGCAGTATTTT.

The CDR3 reads CASSHQVAAKNIQYF. The CDR3 coding sequence is TGCGCCAGCAGCCACCAGGTGGCAGCCAAAAACATTCAGTACTTC. The chain has TRBV4-1 and TRBJ2-4, with D hard to call. Trimming shortened V by 3 bases and J by 0 bases, and 9 bases separated the two germline ends. Germline CDR1 is MGHRA and CDR2 is YSYEKL. The CDR3 runs to 15 residues.

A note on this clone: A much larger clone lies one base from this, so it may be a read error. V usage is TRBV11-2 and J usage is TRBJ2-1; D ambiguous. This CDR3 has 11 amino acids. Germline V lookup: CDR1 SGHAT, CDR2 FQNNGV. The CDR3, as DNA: TGTGCCAGCACCTCCCACAATGAGCAGTTCTTC. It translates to CASTSHNEQFF.

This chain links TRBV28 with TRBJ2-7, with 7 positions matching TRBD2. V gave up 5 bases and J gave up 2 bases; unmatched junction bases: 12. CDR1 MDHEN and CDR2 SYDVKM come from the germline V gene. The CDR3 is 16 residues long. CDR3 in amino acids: CASSPPRGSGAYEQYF. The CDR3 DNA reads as TGTGCCAGCAGTCCCCCCCGTGGGAGCGGGGCCTACGAGCAGTACTTC.

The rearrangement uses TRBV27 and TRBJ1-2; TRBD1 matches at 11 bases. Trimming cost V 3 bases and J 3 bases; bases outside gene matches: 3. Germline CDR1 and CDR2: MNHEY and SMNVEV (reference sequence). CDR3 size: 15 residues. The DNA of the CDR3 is TGTGCCAGCAGTTTTGGGACAGGGGGTGACTATGGCTACACCTTC. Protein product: CASSFGTGGDYGYTF.

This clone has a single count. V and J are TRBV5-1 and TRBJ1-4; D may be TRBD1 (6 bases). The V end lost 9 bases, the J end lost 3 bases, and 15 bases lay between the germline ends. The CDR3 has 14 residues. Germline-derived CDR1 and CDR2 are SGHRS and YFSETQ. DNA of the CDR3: TGCGCCACCAAAGGGGGTAGCTCTAATGAAAAACTGTTTTTT. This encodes CATKGGSSNEKLFF.

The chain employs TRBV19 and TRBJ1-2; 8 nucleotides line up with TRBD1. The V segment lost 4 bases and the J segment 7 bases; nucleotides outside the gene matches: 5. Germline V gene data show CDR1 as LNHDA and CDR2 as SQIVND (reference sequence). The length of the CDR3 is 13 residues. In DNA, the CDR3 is TGTGCCAGTAGTACCGACAGGGGACGTGGCTACACCTTC. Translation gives CASSTDRGRGYTF.